One sample yielded the 27 T cell receptor beta chains listed below, sequenced in a study of human T cells and chemical hapten exposure. This sample's time point: patch test 1, 2 weeks after DPC sensitization. Treatment described: therapeutic diphenylcyclopropenone sensitization with weekly scalp DPC. One entry per CDR3 protein results from TCRdb running MiXCR on the RACE reads. The table shows 70,000 to 80,000 distinct CDR3 sequences, with about 31% occurring only once. Source: whole blood, taken in connection with sensitization to the hapten diphenylcyclopropenone (DPC). The receptors shown here come from a man aged 35 to 55 with alopecia areata. Some clones in this sample may be carry-over from other donors' samples.

The chain has TRBV4-1 and TRBJ1-4, with 7 bases matching TRBD1. Per germline, CDR1 MGHRA and CDR2 YSYEKL. V shed 3 bases and J 8 bases; nucleotides not matched to a gene: 9. This CDR3 contains 15 residues. This CDR3 reads CASSHTGVLEEKLFF. CDR3 nucleotides: TGCGCCAGCAGCCACACAGGGGTTTTGGAAGAAAAACTGTTTTTT.

This clonotype was observed a handful of times. The chain carries TRBV29-1 and TRBJ2-2; D remains unclear. Germline V gene sequence: CDR1 SQVTM, CDR2 ANQGSEA. This CDR3 has 14 amino acids. Trimming pared 4 bases from V and 6 bases from J, leaving 15 bases between. Written as DNA, the CDR3 is TGCAGCGTTGCTGGAACCGGTCCAGCCGGGGAGCTGTTTTTT. This gives the protein CSVAGTGPAGELFF.

A few counts support this clonotype. V and J are TRBV9 and TRBJ2-3; TRBD1 aligns across 7 bases. Germline CDR1 SGDLS, CDR2 YYNGEE. Trimming removed 4 bases from V and 6 bases from J; junction bases left unmatched: 14. The CDR3 totals 16 residues. CDR3 DNA sequence: TGTGCCAGCAGCCAGCTGACAGGGAACGTCCGGGATACGCAGTATTTT. Translating gives CASSQLTGNVRDTQYF.

This clonotype came up a few times. The V gene is TRBV18, the J gene TRBJ2-3; no clear D. This CDR3 region has 13 residues. CDR1 and CDR2 (germline): KGHSH, LQKENI. V was shortened by 6 bases and J by 3 bases, with 10 bases between the two germline ends. The CDR3 loop reads CASSSLKTDTQYF. CDR3 coding DNA: TGTGCCAGCTCCAGCCTTAAAACAGATACGCAGTATTTT.

This clonotype came up a few times. V is TRBV7-2 and J is TRBJ1-1; TRBD1 is a possible D gene (6 bases). The V end was cut by 6 bases, the J end by 1 base, with 15 bases between. The CDR3 length is 15 residues. Germline CDR1 reads SGHTA; CDR2 reads FQGNSA. The CDR3 loop is CASRLDSSSNTEAFF. DNA of the CDR3: TGTGCCAGCAGACTGGACAGCTCCTCGAACACTGAAGCTTTCTTT. Variable domain in full (rest from reference TRBV7-2 and TRBJ1-1): GAGVSQSPSNKVTEKGKDVELRCDPISGHTALYWYRQSLGQGLEFLIYFQGNSAPDKSGLPSDRFSAERTGGSVSTLTIQRTQQEDSAVYLCASRLDSSSNTEAFFGQGTRLTVV.

The chain links TRBV12-3 or TRBV12-4 to TRBJ2-2; the D gene is possibly TRBD2 (5 bases). V was trimmed by 4 bases and J by 1 base, leaving 10 bases between them. The CDR3 loop spans 15 amino acids. The CDR3 sequence: CASSWTAGNTGELFF. CDR3 bases: TGTGCCAGCAGTTGGACTGCCGGGAACACCGGGGAGCTGTTTTTT.

The chain joins TRBV20-1 to TRBJ2-2; a possible D gene is TRBD1 (6 bases). Germline V lookup: CDR1 DFQATT, CDR2 SNEGSKA (reference sequence). The CDR3 totals 15 residues. V dropped 1 base and J dropped 5 bases, with 14 bases sitting between them. The CDR3 reads CSARGWGQGTGELFF. The CDR3 coding sequence is TGCAGTGCTAGAGGATGGGGGCAGGGAACCGGGGAGCTGTTTTTT.

The V call is TRBV5-1, the J call TRBJ2-2; 7 nucleotides line up with TRBD2. Germline-derived CDR1 and CDR2 are SGHRS and YFSETQ. Losses at the gene ends were 2 bases for V and 6 bases for J; bases not matched to a gene: 4. This CDR3 spans 14 amino acids. This CDR3 reads CASSLGTSAGELFF. CDR3 DNA: TGCGCCAGCAGCTTAGGTACTAGCGCCGGGGAGCTGTTTTTT.

J is TRBJ2-5 and V is TRBV12-3 or TRBV12-4; perhaps TRBD2 as D (6 bases). This CDR3 contains 15 residues. Trimming took 5 bases from V and 6 from J, leaving 19 bases between them. The CDR3 DNA reads as TGTGCCAGCAGTCCTACTAGCACCCTGGGAAAGACCCAGTACTTC. It yields the protein CASSPTSTLGKTQYF.

Only a few counts were recorded for this clonotype. This sequence joins TRBV12-5 and TRBJ1-5, with a tentative D call TRBD1 (6 bases). From germline, CDR1 is LGHNT and CDR2 FRNRAP. CDR3 length: 15 amino acids. V gave up 11 bases and J gave up 1 base, with 18 bases separating them. The CDR3 nucleotides are TGTGCTCTTAGGGGGAGTCCAGCAAGCAATCAGCCCCAGCATTTT. Translated, it gives CALRGSPASNQPQHF.

This clonotype has ten or more counts. The chain uses TRBV20-1 and TRBJ1-5; 7 bases map to TRBD1. Germline trimming cut 6 bases from V and 0 bases from J; bases unmatched to any gene: 5. Germline V gene lookup returns CDR1 DFQATT and CDR2 SNEGSKA (reference sequence). The CDR3 covers 14 residues. The CDR3 DNA is TGCAGTGCCACCCGGGACAGTAGCAATCAGCCCCAGCATTTT. Its translation is CSATRDSSNQPQHF.

CDR3 amino acids: CATSRDSGGTGTNQPQHF. The CDR3 DNA reads as TGTGCCACCAGCAGAGATTCCGGGGGGACAGGGACCAATCAGCCCCAGCATTTT. This sequence joins TRBV15 and TRBJ1-5; 9 bases fit TRBD1. The CDR3 is made up of 18 amino acids. Per the germline V gene, CDR1 is LNHNV and CDR2 is YYDKDF (reference sequence). V shed 0 bases and J 3 bases; nucleotides not matched to a gene: 9.

This clonotype was observed a handful of times. This chain connects TRBV7-3 to TRBJ1-6; the D is unclear. Trimming removed 1 base at V and 7 bases at J, with 5 bases between. The CDR3 sequence is 13 residues long. The germline gives CDR1 SGHTA, CDR2 FQGTGA. The CDR3 region has the DNA TGTGCCAGCAGCTTAAATGGCAATTCACCCCTCCACTTT. This sequence encodes CASSLNGNSPLHF.

J is TRBJ2-3 and V is TRBV12-3 or TRBV12-4, with D tentatively TRBD1 or TRBD2 (5 bases each). V lost 3 bases, J lost 5 bases, and 15 bases lay in between. The CDR3 has 15 residues. The CDR3, as DNA: TGTGCCAGCAGTTTTGCCGGGACCCGTGTAGATACGCAGTATTTT. Translation: CASSFAGTRVDTQYF.

V usage is TRBV18 and J usage is TRBJ1-5; D uncertain. The CDR3 runs 15 residues. Germline V CDR1 and CDR2: KGHSH, LQKENI. V shed 2 bases and J shed 7 bases, with 15 bases lying between them. The CDR3 sequence is CASSPLRVLKQPQHF. The CDR3 bases are TGTGCCAGCTCACCATTGCGGGTATTAAAACAGCCCCAGCATTTT.

The chain has TRBV5-1 and TRBJ2-7, with 13 positions matching TRBD2. The length of the CDR3 is 17 residues. Germline CDR1 is SGHRS and CDR2 is YFSETQ. Trimming at V came to 3 bases and at J to 0 bases, leaving 6 bases not matched to a gene. CDR3 amino acids: CASSSRTSGGSSYEQYF. DNA for the CDR3: TGCGCCAGCAGCTCTCGGACTAGCGGGGGCAGCTCCTACGAGCAGTACTTC.

V and J are TRBV20-1 and TRBJ1-1; D is uncertain. V gave up 3 bases and J gave up 1 base, with 12 bases separating them. The CDR3 has 14 amino acids. Per germline, CDR1 DFQATT and CDR2 SNEGSKA (reference sequence). In DNA form, the CDR3 reads TGCAGTGCTAGGGCCCCGATGGCGAACACTGAAGCTTTCTTT. Protein product: CSARAPMANTEAFF.

This clonotype showed up just a few times. V and J are TRBV18 and TRBJ2-1; 7 positions agree with TRBD1. Germline CDR1 KGHSH, CDR2 LQKENI. The CDR3 contains 15 residues. J gave up 3 bases and V 5 bases, and 7 bases lay outside the gene matches. The CDR3, as DNA: TGTGCCAGCTCAACTCGACAGGGAATCTACAATGAGCAGTTCTTC. It translates to CASSTRQGIYNEQFF.

V gene TRBV28 combines with J gene TRBJ1-2; the match to TRBD1 covers 8 bases. Losses at the gene ends were 6 bases for V and 6 bases for J; bases not matched to a gene: 9. Germline-derived CDR1 and CDR2 are MDHEN and SYDVKM. CDR3 length: 14 amino acids. CDR3 coding DNA: TGTGCCAGCAGGTCGACAGGGGAAGGAAATGGCTACACCTTC. As protein: CASRSTGEGNGYTF.

The rearrangement joins TRBV2 to TRBJ2-1, with 7 bases identical to TRBD2. CDR1 SNHLY and CDR2 FYNNEI come from the germline V gene. The V gene end was trimmed by 6 bases and the J gene end by 9 bases; junction bases not matched to a gene: 11. The CDR3 contains 14 residues. CDR3 amino acids: CASRFLADAREQFF. CDR3 nucleotide sequence: TGTGCCAGCAGGTTCCTAGCGGACGCGCGTGAGCAGTTCTTC.

This chain uses TRBV27 with TRBJ1-1, with a tentative D call TRBD1 (6 bases). Trimming left V 3 bases short and J 4 bases short, with 15 bases between. Germline CDR1 reads MNHEY; CDR2 reads SMNVEV (reference sequence). This CDR3 is 15 amino acids long. The CDR3 DNA reads as TGTGCCAGCAGTTTCCAAGGGGGAACGGGCACTGAAGCTTTCTTT. It translates to CASSFQGGTGTEAFF.

The V and J genes are TRBV5-1 and TRBJ2-1; D may be TRBD2 (6 bases). This CDR3 is built from 15 residues. CDR1 is SGHRS and CDR2 is YFSETQ in the germline V gene. The ends were cut back, 0 bases at V and 4 bases at J, with 11 bases in the middle. CDR3 nucleotides: TGCGCCAGCAGCTTGGGCGGCGGGAAGTACAATGAGCAGTTCTTC. It encodes CASSLGGGKYNEQFF.

This clonotype was detected ten times or more. The chain recombines TRBV7-9 with TRBJ2-7, with 9 positions matching TRBD2. With 5 bases clipped from V and 2 bases from J, the junction kept 4 bases outside the gene matches. Germline loops: CDR1 SEHNR, CDR2 FQNEAQ (reference sequence). The CDR3 covers 14 residues. In DNA, the CDR3 is TGTGCCAGCAGCGTTAGCGGGAGTGCCTACGAGCAGTACTTC. The encoded protein is CASSVSGSAYEQYF.

The chain joins TRBV4-2 to TRBJ2-7; 10 nucleotides align to TRBD2. V shed 3 bases, J shed 3 bases, and the junction held 5 bases outside the gene matches. CDR1 is LGHNA, CDR2 YNFKEQ, per germline. The CDR3 runs 15 residues. The CDR3 loop reads CASSQNLAGVYEQYF. DNA for the CDR3: TGTGCCAGCAGCCAGAATCTAGCGGGAGTCTACGAGCAGTACTTC.

The chain couples TRBV5-1 to TRBJ2-5; D may correspond to TRBD1 or TRBD2 (5 bases each). The CDR3 is 15 residues long. Between the trimmed V and J ends, which lost 6 bases and 0 bases, there was a span of 15 bases. Germline values: CDR1 SGHRS, CDR2 YFSETQ. The chain's CDR3 is CASNLGTADQETQYF. The CDR3, as DNA: TGCGCCAGCAACCTGGGGACGGCCGACCAAGAGACCCAGTACTTC.

The CDR3 DNA follows: TGTGCCAGCAGCCGGGGCGGCGAGGACCTCTACGAGCAGTACTTC. This codes for CASSRGGEDLYEQYF. This rearrangement joins TRBV4-2 to TRBJ2-7, with D possibly TRBD1 on 5 matching bases. CDR3 length: 15 residues. Trimming shortened V by 4 bases and J by 3 bases, and 16 bases separated the two germline ends. CDR1 and CDR2 from the germline V gene are LGHNA and YNFKEQ.

This rearrangement joins TRBV12-3 or TRBV12-4 to TRBJ2-2; the match to TRBD1 covers 7 bases. The CDR3 extends over 14 amino acids. V dropped 7 bases and J dropped 6; count of bases not matched to a gene: 8. CDR3 sequence: CASTPRGSPGELFF. The CDR3 bases are TGTGCCAGCACCCCCAGGGGGTCGCCCGGGGAGCTGTTTTTT.